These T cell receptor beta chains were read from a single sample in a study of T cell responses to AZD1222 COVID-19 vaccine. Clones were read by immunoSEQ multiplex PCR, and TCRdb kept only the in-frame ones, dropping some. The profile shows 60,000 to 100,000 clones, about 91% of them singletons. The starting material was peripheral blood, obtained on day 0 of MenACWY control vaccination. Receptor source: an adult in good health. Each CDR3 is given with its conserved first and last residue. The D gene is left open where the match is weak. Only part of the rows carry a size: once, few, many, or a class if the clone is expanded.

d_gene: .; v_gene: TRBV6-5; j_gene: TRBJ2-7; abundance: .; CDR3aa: CASMVTGLPPYEQYF; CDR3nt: TGTGCCAGCATGGTAACAGGATTACCCCCCTACGAGCAGTACTTC
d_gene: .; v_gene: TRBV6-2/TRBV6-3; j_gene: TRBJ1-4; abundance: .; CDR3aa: CASSPWGPTNEKLFF; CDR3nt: TGTGCCAGCAGCCCATGGGGACCAACTAATGAAAAACTGTTTTTT
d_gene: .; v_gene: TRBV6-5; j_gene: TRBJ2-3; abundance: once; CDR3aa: CASKEGAYTDTQYF; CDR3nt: TGTGCCAGCAAGGAGGGGGCATACACAGATACGCAGTATTTT
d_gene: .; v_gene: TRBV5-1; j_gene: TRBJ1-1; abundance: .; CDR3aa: CASSQVGMNTEAFF; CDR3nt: TGCGCCAGCAGCCAGGTGGGCATGAACACTGAAGCTTTCTTT
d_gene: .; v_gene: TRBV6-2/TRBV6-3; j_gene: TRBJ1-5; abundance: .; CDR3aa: CASSRQSSNQPQHF; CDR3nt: TGTGCCAGCAGTCGACAGTCTAGCAATCAGCCCCAGCATTTT
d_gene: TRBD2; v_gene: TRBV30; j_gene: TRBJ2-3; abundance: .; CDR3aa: CAWSVWGSASGSADTQYF; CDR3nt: TGTGCCTGGAGTGTATGGGGATCTGCTAGCGGGAGCGCAGATACGCAGTATTTT
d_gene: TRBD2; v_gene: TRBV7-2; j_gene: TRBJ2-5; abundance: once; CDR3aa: CASSPSGGDETQYF; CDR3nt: TGTGCCAGCAGCCCCTCGGGGGGGGACGAGACCCAGTACTTC
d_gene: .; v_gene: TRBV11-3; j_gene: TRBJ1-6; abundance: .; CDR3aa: CASTSQTNSPLHF; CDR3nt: TGTGCCAGCACGTCACAGACCAATTCACCCCTCCACTTT
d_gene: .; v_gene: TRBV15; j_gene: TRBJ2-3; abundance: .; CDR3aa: CATRGVAGTDTQYF; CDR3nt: TGTGCCACCAGGGGGGTAGCAGGCACAGATACGCAGTATTTT
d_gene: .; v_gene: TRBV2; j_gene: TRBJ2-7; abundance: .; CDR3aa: CASSEALQSSRTYEQYF; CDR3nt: TGTGCCAGCAGTGAAGCGCTTCAGAGCAGTAGAACCTACGAGCAGTACTTC
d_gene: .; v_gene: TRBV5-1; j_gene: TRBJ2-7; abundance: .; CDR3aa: CASSLVASVFEQYF; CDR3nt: TGCGCCAGCAGCTTGGTGGCTAGCGTGTTCGAGCAGTACTTC
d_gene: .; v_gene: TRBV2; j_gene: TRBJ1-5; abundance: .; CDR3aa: CASRGGEINQPQHF; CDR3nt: TGTGCCAGCCGAGGGGGGGAGATTAATCAGCCCCAGCATTTT
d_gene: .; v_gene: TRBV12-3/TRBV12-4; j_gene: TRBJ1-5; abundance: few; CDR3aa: CASSLPPGERQHF; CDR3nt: TGTGCCAGCAGTTTACCCCCCGGAGAGCGCCAGCATTTT
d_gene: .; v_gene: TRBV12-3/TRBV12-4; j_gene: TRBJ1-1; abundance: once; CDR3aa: CATSQNTEAFF; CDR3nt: TGTGCCACCTCTCAGAACACTGAAGCTTTCTTT
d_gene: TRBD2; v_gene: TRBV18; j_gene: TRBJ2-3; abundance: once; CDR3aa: CASSPAAAGVFPDTQYF; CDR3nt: TGTGCCAGCTCACCAGCGGCCGCGGGAGTATTCCCAGATACGCAGTATTTT
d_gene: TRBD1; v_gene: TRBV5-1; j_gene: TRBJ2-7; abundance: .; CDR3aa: CASSLETGGGYEQYF; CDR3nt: TGCGCCAGCAGCTTGGAAACAGGGGGCGGGTACGAGCAGTACTTC
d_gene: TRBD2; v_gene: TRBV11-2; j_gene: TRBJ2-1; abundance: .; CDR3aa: CASSGVIAGGPNNEQFF; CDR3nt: TGTGCCAGCAGCGGAGTAATAGCGGGAGGGCCCAACAATGAGCAGTTCTTC
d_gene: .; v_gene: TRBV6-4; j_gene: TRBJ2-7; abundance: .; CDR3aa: CASSDTNTTPGHISYEQYF; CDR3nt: TGTGCCAGCAGTGACACAAACACTACCCCGGGACACATCTCCTACGAGCAGTACTTC
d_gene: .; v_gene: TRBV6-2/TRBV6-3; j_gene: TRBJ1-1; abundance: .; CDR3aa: CASSYFPAGVNTEAFF; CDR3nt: TGTGCCAGCAGTTACTTCCCAGCAGGGGTGAACACTGAAGCTTTCTTT
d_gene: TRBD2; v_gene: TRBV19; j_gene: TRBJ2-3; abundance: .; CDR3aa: CASSILAASTDTQYF; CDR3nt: TGTGCCAGTAGTATACTAGCGGCTAGCACAGATACGCAGTATTTT
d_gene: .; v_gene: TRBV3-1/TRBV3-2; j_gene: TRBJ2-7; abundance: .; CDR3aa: CASSQFVGSYEQYF; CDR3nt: TGTGCCAGCAGCCAATTCGTAGGCTCCTACGAGCAGTACTTC
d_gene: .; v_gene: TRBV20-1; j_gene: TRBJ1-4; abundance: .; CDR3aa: CSARGDPGLFF; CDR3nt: TGCAGTGCTAGAGGGGACCCCGGACTGTTTTTT
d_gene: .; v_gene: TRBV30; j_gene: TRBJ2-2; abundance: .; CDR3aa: CAWSRLETGELFF; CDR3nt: TGTGCCTGGAGTCGTTTGGAGACCGGGGAGCTGTTTTTT
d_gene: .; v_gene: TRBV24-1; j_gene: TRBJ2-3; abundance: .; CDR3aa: CATSDVTAWADTQYF; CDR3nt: TGTGCCACCAGTGATGTGACAGCCTGGGCAGATACGCAGTATTTT
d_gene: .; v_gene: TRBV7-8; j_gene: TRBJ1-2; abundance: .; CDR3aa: CASSLVGYGYTF; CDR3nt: TGTGCCAGCAGCTTAGTGGGGTATGGCTACACCTTC
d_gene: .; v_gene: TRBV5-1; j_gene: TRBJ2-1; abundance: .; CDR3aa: CASSLSDEVEQFF; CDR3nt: TGCGCCAGCAGCTTGTCGGATGAGGTTGAGCAGTTCTTC
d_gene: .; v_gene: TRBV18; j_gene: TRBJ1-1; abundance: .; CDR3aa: CASSPPAGATEAFF; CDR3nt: TGTGCCAGCTCACCACCGGCAGGGGCCACTGAAGCTTTCTTT
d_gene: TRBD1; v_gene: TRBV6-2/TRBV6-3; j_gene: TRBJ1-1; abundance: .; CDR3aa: CASSYSYGTGGGDTEAFF; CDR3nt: TGTGCCAGCAGTTACTCTTACGGGACAGGGGGCGGAGACACTGAAGCTTTCTTT
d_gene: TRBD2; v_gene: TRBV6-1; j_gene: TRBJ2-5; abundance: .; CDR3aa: CASSESFGGEADSRKETQYF; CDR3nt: TGTGCCAGCAGTGAATCTTTTGGGGGGGAGGCAGACAGCCGAAAAGAGACCCAGTACTTC
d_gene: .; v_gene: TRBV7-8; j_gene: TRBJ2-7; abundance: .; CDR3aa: CASSSIQGHRQYF; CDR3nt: TGTGCCAGCAGCTCAATACAGGGACACCGGCAGTACTTC
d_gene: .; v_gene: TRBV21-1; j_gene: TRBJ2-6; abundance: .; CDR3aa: CASSKGTERSGANVLTF; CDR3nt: TGTGCCAGCAGCAAGGGGACGGAACGCTCTGGGGCCAACGTCCTGACTTTC
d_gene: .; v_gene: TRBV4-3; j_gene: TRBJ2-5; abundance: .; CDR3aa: CASSQGGGQETQYF; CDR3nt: TGCGCCAGCAGCCAAGGCGGCGGGCAAGAGACCCAGTACTTC
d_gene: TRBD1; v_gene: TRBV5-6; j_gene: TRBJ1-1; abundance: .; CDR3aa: CASSLGDRGYPEAFF; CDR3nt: TGTGCCAGCAGCTTGGGCGACAGGGGTTACCCTGAAGCTTTCTTT
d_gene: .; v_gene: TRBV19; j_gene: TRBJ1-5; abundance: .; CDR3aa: CASSSQGLSNQPQHF; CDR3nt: TGTGCCAGTAGCTCTCAGGGGTTGAGCAATCAGCCCCAGCATTTT
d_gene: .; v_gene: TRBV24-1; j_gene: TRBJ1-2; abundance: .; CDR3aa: CATSESGASYGYTF; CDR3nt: TGTGCCACCAGTGAGTCTGGGGCCAGCTATGGCTACACCTTC
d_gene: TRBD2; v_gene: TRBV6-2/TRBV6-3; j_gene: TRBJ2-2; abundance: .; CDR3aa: CASSPGTSGTWPGGRTGELFF; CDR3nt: TGTGCCAGCAGCCCCGGGACTAGCGGGACCTGGCCAGGCGGGCGAACCGGGGAGCTGTTTTTT
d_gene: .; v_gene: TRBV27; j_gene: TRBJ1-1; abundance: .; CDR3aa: CASSFRTNTEAFF; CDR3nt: TGTGCCAGCAGTTTTAGAACCAACACTGAAGCTTTCTTT
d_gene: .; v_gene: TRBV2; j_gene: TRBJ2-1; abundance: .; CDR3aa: CASSIRQDNEQFF; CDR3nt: TGTGCCAGCAGTATAAGACAGGACAATGAGCAGTTCTTC
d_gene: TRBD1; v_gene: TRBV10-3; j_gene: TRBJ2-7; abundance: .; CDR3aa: CAISGTGYNYEQYF; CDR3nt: TGTGCCATCAGTGGGACAGGGTATAACTACGAGCAGTACTTC
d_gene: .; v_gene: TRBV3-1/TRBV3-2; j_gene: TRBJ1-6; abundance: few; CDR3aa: CASSQQADSPLHF; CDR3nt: TGTGCCAGCAGCCAACAGGCTGATTCACCCCTCCACTTT
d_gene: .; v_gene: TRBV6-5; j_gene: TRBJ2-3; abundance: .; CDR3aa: CASSGDGTDTQYF; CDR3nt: TGTGCCAGCAGCGGAGACGGCACAGATACGCAGTATTTT
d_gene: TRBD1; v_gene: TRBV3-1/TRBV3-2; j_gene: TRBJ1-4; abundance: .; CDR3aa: CASSPDRGREKLFF; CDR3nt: TGTGCCAGCAGCCCCGACAGGGGGCGGGAAAAACTGTTTTTT
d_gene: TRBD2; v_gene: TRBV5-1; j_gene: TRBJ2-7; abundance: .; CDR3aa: CASSGRLAATSYEQYF; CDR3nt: TGCGCCAGCAGCGGACGACTAGCTGCAACTTCCTACGAGCAGTACTTC
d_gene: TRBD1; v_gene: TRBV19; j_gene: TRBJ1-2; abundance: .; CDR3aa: CASSPDRGRGGYTF; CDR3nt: TGTGCCAGTAGTCCTGACAGGGGGCGAGGCGGCTACACCTTC
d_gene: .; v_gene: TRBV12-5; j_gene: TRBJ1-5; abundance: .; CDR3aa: CASGLFQGFIPQHF; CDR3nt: TGTGCTAGTGGTTTGTTCCAGGGTTTCATTCCCCAGCATTTT
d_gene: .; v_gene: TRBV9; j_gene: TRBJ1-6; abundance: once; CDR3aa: CASSVDSGEWSPLHF; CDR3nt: TGTGCCAGCAGCGTAGATTCCGGGGAGTGGTCACCCCTCCACTTT
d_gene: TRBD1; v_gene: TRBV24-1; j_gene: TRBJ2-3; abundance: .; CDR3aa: CATSDYTGGPDTQYF; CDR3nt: TGTGCCACCAGTGATTATACAGGGGGCCCAGATACGCAGTATTTT
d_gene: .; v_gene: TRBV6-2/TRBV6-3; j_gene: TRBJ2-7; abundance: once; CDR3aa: CASSYSSWTGVYYEQYF; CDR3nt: TGTGCCAGCAGTTACTCGAGTTGGACCGGAGTCTACTACGAGCAGTACTTC
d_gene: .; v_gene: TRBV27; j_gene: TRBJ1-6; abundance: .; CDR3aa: CASYGPNSPLHF; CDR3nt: TGTGCCAGCTACGGACCCAATTCACCCCTCCACTTT
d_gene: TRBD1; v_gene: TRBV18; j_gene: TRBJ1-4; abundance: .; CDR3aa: CASSEGQGDEKLFF; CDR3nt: TGTGCCAGCTCAGAGGGACAGGGCGACGAAAAACTGTTTTTT
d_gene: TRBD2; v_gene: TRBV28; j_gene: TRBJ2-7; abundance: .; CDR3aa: CASSLASGYEQYF; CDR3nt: TGTGCCAGCAGTTTAGCTAGCGGCTACGAGCAGTACTTC
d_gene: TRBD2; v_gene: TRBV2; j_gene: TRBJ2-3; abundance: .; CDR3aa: CASSVGLAGGADTQYF; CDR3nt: TGTGCCAGCAGTGTCGGACTAGCGGGTGGGGCAGATACGCAGTATTTT
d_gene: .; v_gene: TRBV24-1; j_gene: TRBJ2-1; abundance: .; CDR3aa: CATSDLRSRGGNEQFF; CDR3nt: TGTGCCACCAGTGATTTGCGGAGCAGGGGAGGTAATGAGCAGTTCTTC
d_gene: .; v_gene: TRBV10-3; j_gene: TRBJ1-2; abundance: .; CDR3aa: CAASTGQANYGYTF; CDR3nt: TGTGCCGCGTCTACAGGGCAAGCTAACTATGGCTACACCTTC
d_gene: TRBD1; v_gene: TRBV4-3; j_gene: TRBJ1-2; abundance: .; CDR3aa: CASSRSAGGNYGYTF; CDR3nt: TGCGCCAGCAGTAGGTCGGCAGGGGGCAACTATGGCTACACCTTC
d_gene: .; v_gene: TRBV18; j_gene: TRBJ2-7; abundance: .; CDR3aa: CASSPSIADSSYEQYF; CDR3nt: TGTGCCAGCTCACCATCGATAGCGGATAGCTCCTACGAGCAGTACTTC
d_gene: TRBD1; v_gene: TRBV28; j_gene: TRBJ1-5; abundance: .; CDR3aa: CASSSLDRVSNQPQHF; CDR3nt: TGTGCCAGCAGCTCACTCGACAGGGTTAGCAATCAGCCCCAGCATTTT
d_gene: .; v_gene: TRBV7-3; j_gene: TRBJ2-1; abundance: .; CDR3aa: CASSSRPNNEQFF; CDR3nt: TGTGCCAGCAGCTCGCGACCAAACAATGAGCAGTTCTTC
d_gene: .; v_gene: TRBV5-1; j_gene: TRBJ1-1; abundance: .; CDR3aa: CASSLGDISNTEAFF; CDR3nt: TGCGCCAGCAGCTTGGGGGACATCTCTAACACTGAAGCTTTCTTT
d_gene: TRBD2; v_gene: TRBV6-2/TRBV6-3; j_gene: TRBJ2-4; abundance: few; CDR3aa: CASSSTSGMAKNIQYF; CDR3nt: TGTGCCAGCAGTTCGACTAGCGGGATGGCCAAAAACATTCAGTACTTC